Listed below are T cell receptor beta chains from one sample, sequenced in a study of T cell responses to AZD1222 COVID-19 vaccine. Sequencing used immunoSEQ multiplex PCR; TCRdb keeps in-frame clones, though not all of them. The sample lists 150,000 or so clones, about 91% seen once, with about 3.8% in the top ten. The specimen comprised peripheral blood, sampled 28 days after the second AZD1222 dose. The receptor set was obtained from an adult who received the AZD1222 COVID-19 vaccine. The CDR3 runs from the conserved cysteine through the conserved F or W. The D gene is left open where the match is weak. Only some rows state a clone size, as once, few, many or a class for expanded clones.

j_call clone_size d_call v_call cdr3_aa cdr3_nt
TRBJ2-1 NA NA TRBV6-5 CASSSTIGDEQFF TGTGCCAGCAGTTCTACCATCGGGGATGAGCAGTTCTTC
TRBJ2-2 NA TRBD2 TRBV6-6 CASSYGSGTSAGELFF TGTGCCAGCAGTTACGGGTCCGGGACTAGCGCCGGGGAGCTGTTTTTT
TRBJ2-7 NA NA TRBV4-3 CASSQALNLEQYF TGCGCCAGCAGCCAAGCACTTAACTTAGAGCAGTACTTC
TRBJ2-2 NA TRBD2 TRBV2 CASSFTSGRYTGELFF TGTGCCAGCAGTTTTACTAGCGGGAGGTACACCGGGGAGCTGTTTTTT
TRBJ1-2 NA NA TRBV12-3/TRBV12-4 CASTLWGGYTF TGTGCCAGCACCCTATGGGGTGGCTACACCTTC
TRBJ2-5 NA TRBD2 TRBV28 CASSLAGGETQYF TGTGCCAGCAGCCTAGCGGGAGGCGAGACCCAGTACTTC
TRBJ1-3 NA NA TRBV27 CASSSGVSGNTIYF TGTGCCAGCAGTTCAGGGGTCTCTGGAAACACCATATATTTT
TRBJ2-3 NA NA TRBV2 CASSELVPSSTDTQYF TGTGCCAGCAGTGAATTGGTTCCGAGTAGCACAGATACGCAGTATTTT
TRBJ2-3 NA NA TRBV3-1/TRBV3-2 CASSQVRERPDTQYF TGTGCCAGCAGCCAAGTTCGGGAGCGGCCAGATACGCAGTATTTT
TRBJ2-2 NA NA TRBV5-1 CASSLERGNTGELFF TGCGCCAGCAGCTTGGAGAGGGGGAACACCGGGGAGCTGTTTTTT
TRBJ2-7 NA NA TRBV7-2 CASSSTATTGIEQYF TGTGCCAGCAGCTCCACCGCCACGACCGGGATCGAGCAGTACTTC
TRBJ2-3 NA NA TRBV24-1 CATSDQGRGFTDTQYF TGTGCCACCAGTGACCAGGGACGGGGATTCACAGATACGCAGTATTTT
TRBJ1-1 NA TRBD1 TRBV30 CAWRGQGYTEAFF TGTGCCTGGAGAGGACAGGGGTACACTGAAGCTTTCTTT
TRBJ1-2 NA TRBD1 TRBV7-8 CASSSRGTYGYTF TGTGCCAGCAGCTCCAGGGGGACCTATGGCTACACCTTC
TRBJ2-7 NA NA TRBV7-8 CASSSRGGEQYF TGTGCCAGCAGCTCCCGAGGGGGGGAGCAGTACTTC
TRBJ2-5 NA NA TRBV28 CASSLGVEGQETQYF TGTGCCAGCAGTTTGGGAGTCGAGGGGCAAGAGACCCAGTACTTC
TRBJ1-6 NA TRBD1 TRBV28 CASARDRVSPLHF TGTGCCAGCGCCCGGGACAGGGTCTCACCCCTCCACTTT
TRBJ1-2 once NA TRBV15 CATSRADSTYGYTF TGTGCCACCAGCAGAGCGGACAGCACCTATGGCTACACCTTC
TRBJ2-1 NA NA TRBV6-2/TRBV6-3 CASSWSGRQFF TGTGCCAGCAGTTGGAGCGGCCGGCAGTTCTTC
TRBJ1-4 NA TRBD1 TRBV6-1 CASSDEGQGAYRPNEKLFF TGTGCCAGCAGTGACGAGGGACAGGGGGCCTATCGTCCTAATGAAAAACTGTTTTTT
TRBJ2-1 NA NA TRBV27 CASSSPRSYNEQFF TGTGCCAGCAGCTCCCCCAGGTCCTACAATGAGCAGTTCTTC
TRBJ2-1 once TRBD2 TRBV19 CASSLPGTSGYEQFF TGTGCCAGTAGTCTACCCGGGACTAGCGGATATGAGCAGTTCTTC
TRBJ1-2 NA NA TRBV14 CASSPTVRYGYTF TGTGCCAGCAGCCCGACAGTCCGCTATGGCTACACCTTC
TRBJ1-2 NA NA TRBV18 CASSPNQGFDGYTF TGTGCCAGCTCACCGAACCAGGGATTCGATGGCTACACCTTC
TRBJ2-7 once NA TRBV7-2 CASRGWERAYEQYF TGTGCCAGCAGGGGGTGGGAGCGGGCCTACGAGCAGTACTTC
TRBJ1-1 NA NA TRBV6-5 CASSYSMDMNTEAFF TGTGCCAGCAGTTACTCGATGGATATGAACACTGAAGCTTTCTTT
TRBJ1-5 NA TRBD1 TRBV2 CASSRDRVGNQPQHF TGTGCCAGCAGTCGAGACAGGGTGGGTAATCAGCCCCAGCATTTT
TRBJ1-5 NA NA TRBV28 CASNGGFDQPQHF TGTGCCAGCAATGGGGGGTTTGATCAGCCCCAGCATTTT
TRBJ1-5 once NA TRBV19 CASSTGGGGNQPQHF TGTGCCAGTAGTACCGGGGGGGGAGGCAATCAGCCCCAGCATTTT
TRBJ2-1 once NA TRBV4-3 CASSQDPNSQDEQFF TGCGCCAGCAGCCAAGATCCCAATAGTCAGGATGAGCAGTTCTTC
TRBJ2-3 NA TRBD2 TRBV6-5 CASRNLGGSSDTQYF TGTGCCAGCAGGAACCTGGGCGGGAGCTCAGATACGCAGTATTTT
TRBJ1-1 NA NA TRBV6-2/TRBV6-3 CASSLRTALEAFF TGTGCCAGCAGCCTACGGACAGCTTTAGAAGCTTTCTTT
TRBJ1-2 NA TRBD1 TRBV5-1 CASSLATGRGYTF TGCGCCAGCAGCTTGGCGACAGGGAGGGGCTACACCTTC
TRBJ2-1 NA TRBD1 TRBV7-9 CASSLEQGASREQFF TGTGCCAGCAGCTTAGAACAGGGGGCATCGCGAGAGCAGTTCTTC
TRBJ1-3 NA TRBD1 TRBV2 CASSAFVGTAGNTIYF TGTGCCAGCAGCGCTTTTGTTGGGACAGCTGGAAACACCATATATTTT
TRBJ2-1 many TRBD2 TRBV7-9 CASSPAASGRNNEQFF TGTGCCAGCAGCCCCGCGGCTAGCGGGCGAAACAATGAGCAGTTCTTC
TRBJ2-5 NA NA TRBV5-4 CASSLAQQETQYF TGTGCCAGCAGCTTGGCCCAGCAAGAGACCCAGTACTTC
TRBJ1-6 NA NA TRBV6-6 CASRSQGRRNSPLHF TGTGCCAGCAGATCACAGGGAAGACGGAATTCACCCCTCCACTTT
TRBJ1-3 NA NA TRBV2 CASSEVRSSGNTIYF TGTGCCAGCAGTGAGGTACGGAGCTCTGGAAACACCATATATTTT
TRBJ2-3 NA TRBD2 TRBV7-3 CASSLIGGGSTDTQYF TGTGCCAGCAGCTTAATCGGGGGAGGGAGCACAGATACGCAGTATTTT
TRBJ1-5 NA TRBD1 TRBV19 CASGALGQERSNQPQHF TGTGCCAGTGGGGCTCTGGGACAGGAAAGAAGCAATCAGCCCCAGCATTTT
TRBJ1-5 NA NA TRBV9 CASSVGTSDQPQHF TGTGCCAGCAGCGTAGGGACATCGGATCAGCCCCAGCATTTT
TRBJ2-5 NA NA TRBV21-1 CASSGPTGLIETQYF TGTGCCAGCAGCGGACCGACAGGCTTGATAGAGACCCAGTACTTC
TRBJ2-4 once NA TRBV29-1 CSVEQSAGGGLAKNIQYF TGCAGCGTTGAACAGTCTGCAGGAGGGGGACTAGCCAAAAACATTCAGTACTTC
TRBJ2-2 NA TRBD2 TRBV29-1 CSVGTSGSGELFF TGCAGCGTCGGGACTAGCGGGAGCGGGGAGCTGTTTTTT
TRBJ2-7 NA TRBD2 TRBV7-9 CASGGGRTSGSYEQYF TGTGCCAGCGGCGGAGGGAGGACTAGCGGATCCTACGAGCAGTACTTC
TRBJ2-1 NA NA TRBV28 CASSLTRGSYNEQFF TGTGCCAGCAGTTTAACCAGGGGCTCCTACAATGAGCAGTTCTTC
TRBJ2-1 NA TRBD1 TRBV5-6 CASSGQASEQFF TGTGCCAGCAGCGGACAGGCCAGTGAGCAGTTCTTC
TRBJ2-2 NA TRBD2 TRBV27 CASSSSGRRNTGELFF TGTGCCAGCAGTTCAAGCGGGAGGCGGAACACCGGGGAGCTGTTTTTT
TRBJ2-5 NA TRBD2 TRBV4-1 CASSQEASGSVETQYF TGCGCCAGCAGCCAAGAAGCTAGCGGGAGTGTAGAGACCCAGTACTTC
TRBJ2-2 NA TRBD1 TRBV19 CASIRTGGLWNTGELFF TGTGCCAGTATCCGGACAGGGGGCCTCTGGAACACCGGGGAGCTGTTTTTT
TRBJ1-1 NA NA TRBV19 CASSFGGTEAFF TGTGCCAGTAGCTTCGGAGGGACTGAAGCTTTCTTT
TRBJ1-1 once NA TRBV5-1 CASSLEGVLHTEAFF TGCGCCAGCAGCTTGGAAGGGGTTCTGCACACTGAAGCTTTCTTT
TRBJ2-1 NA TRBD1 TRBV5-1 CASSPQGDYNEQFF TGCGCCAGCAGCCCGCAGGGGGACTACAATGAGCAGTTCTTC
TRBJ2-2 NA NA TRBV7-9 CASSLRQANTGELFF TGTGCCAGCAGCTTACGTCAGGCGAACACCGGGGAGCTGTTTTTT
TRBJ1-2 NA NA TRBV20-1 CSAPYRVGYTF TGCAGTGCTCCCTACAGGGTTGGCTACACCTTC
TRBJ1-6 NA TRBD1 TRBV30 CAWSARTGGNSPLHF TGTGCCTGGAGTGCGCGGACAGGGGGAAATTCACCCCTCCACTTT
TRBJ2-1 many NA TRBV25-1 CASTPYVNNEQFF TGTGCCAGCACCCCGTATGTGAACAATGAGCAGTTCTTC
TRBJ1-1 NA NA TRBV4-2 CASSQALGTEAFF TGTGCCAGCAGCCAAGCCTTGGGCACTGAAGCTTTCTTT
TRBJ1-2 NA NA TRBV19 CASSIDRGQNYGYTF TGTGCCAGTAGTATCGACCGTGGACAGAACTATGGCTACACCTTC